The 29 T cell receptor beta chains presented below share a single source sample, sequenced in a study of identical twins. One entry per CDR3 protein, called by TCRdb with MiXCR from the 5' RACE reads. The sample has more than 1.5 million distinct CDR3 sequences, around a third seen once. Sequencing was carried out using cord blood. Every receptor here comes from a newborn girl in good health.

V is TRBV5-1 and J is TRBJ2-1, with D possibly matching TRBD2 (6 bases). This CDR3 has 16 residues. CDR1 SGHRS and CDR2 YFSETQ come from the germline V gene. Trimming took 0 bases from V and 9 from J, leaving 19 bases between them. For the CDR3, the DNA is TGCGCCAGCAGCTTGGTTACGGGAGTGGGAAGTAGTGAGCAGTTCTTC. It is translated as CASSLVTGVGSSEQFF.

This chain uses TRBV15 with TRBJ1-3; 7 bases match TRBD1. J lost 4 bases, V lost 5 bases, and 11 bases had no gene match. Germline V CDR1 and CDR2: LNHNV, YYDKDF (reference sequence). CDR3 length: 16 amino acids. Here the CDR3 reads CATSGYRGLGGNTIYF. CDR3 in DNA: TGTGCCACCAGCGGCTACAGGGGTTTGGGAGGAAACACCATATATTTT.

This clonotype was recorded a few times. V usage is TRBV2 and J usage is TRBJ2-4; TRBD1 aligns across 7 bases. V dropped 4 bases and J dropped 6; count of bases not matched to a gene: 12. Germline V lookup: CDR1 SNHLY, CDR2 FYNNEI. This CDR3 is 16 amino acids long. CDR3 region: CASSGFATGMGNIQYF. CDR3 sequence (DNA): TGTGCCAGCAGTGGATTCGCGACAGGGATGGGAAACATTCAGTACTTC.

About this clonotype: The junction differs from germline at one of its ends, possibly a read error. The chain uses TRBV5-5 and TRBJ2-7, with D maybe TRBD2 (5 bases). The CDR3 has 14 residues. Germline lookup yields CDR1 SGHKS and CDR2 YYEKEE (reference sequence). CDR3: CASNLARGIDEQYF. CDR3 sequence (DNA): TGTGCCAGCAACTTGGCCCGGGGAATCGACGAGCAGTACTTC.

This clonotype was seen a handful of times. CDR3 coding DNA: TGTGCCAGCACCCCCAGGGGCCGCGAAAAACTGTTTTTT. It encodes CASTPRGREKLFF. The rearrangement joins TRBV5-6 to TRBJ1-4, with D perhaps TRBD1 (6 bases). The germline gives CDR1 SGHDT, CDR2 YYEEEE. The CDR3 totals 13 residues. V was pared by 6 bases and J by 8 bases, with 14 bases between.

V and J are TRBV12-3 or TRBV12-4 and TRBJ2-3; D unresolved. The CDR3 has 15 residues. V lost 7 bases and J lost 0, with 14 bases in between. This CDR3 is CASIKNADSTDTQYF. The CDR3 DNA follows: TGTGCCAGCATAAAAAATGCCGATAGCACAGATACGCAGTATTTT.

This clonotype was recorded many times. The junction departs from the called germline gene at one end, perhaps through a read error. The chain links TRBV27 to TRBJ2-7; D might be TRBD1 (6 bases). Germline V gene lookup returns CDR1 MNHEY and CDR2 SMNVEV (reference sequence). CDR3 length equals 14 residues. CDR3 sequence (DNA): TGCGCCAGCAGCTTCGACAGGTTGTCCTACGAGCAGTACTTC. Its protein product is CASSFDRLSYEQYF.

A few counts support this clonotype. The V gene is TRBV20-1, the J gene TRBJ2-3; D remains unclear. V was pared by 5 bases and J by 2 bases, with 11 bases between. The CDR3 length is 13 residues. Per the germline V gene, CDR1 is DFQATT and CDR2 is SNEGSKA (reference sequence). CDR3 protein: CSALDSLTDTQYF. CDR3 nucleotides: TGCAGTGCTCTAGACTCGCTCACAGATACGCAGTATTTT.

This sequence joins TRBV4-1 and TRBJ2-1; D gene unclear. V was trimmed by 1 base and J by 8 bases, leaving 6 bases between them. Germline values: CDR1 MGHRA, CDR2 YSYEKL. CDR3 length: 12 residues. Here the CDR3 DNA reads TGCGCCAGCAGCCAAGTTACCCATGAGCAGTTCTTC. Translating gives CASSQVTHEQFF.

The chain employs TRBV5-1 and TRBJ2-3, with D perhaps given as TRBD1 or TRBD2 (5 bases each). CDR1 and CDR2 (germline): SGHRS, YFSETQ. The CDR3 contains 15 residues. V gave up 7 bases and J gave up 1 base, with 16 bases separating them. As DNA, the CDR3 is TGCGCCAGCTCGAGCGCCGGGGACCGCACAGATACGCAGTATTTT. It encodes CASSSAGDRTDTQYF.

A few counts support this clonotype. The chain carries TRBV21-1 and TRBJ1-2. TRBV21-1 is a pseudogene. The length of the CDR3 is 15 residues. CDR3 sequence: CASSKLGGGDDGYTF. CDR3 nucleotides: TGTGCCAGCAGCAAATTAGGAGGAGGGGATGATGGCTACACCTTC.

The chain recombines TRBV9 with TRBJ2-2; possibly TRBD2 for D (6 bases). The germline gives CDR1 SGDLS, CDR2 YYNGEE. CDR3 length: 16 residues. V lost 0 bases and J lost 4, with 13 bases in between. CDR3 in DNA: TGTGCCAGCAGCGTAGGGCTAGCGACGCCCACCGGGGAGCTGTTTTTT. Translated, it gives CASSVGLATPTGELFF.

A note on this clonotype: The junction and the germline gene differ at one end; a read error may be behind it. This chain connects TRBV20-1 to TRBJ2-3; D possibly uses TRBD1 or TRBD2 (5 bases each). The CDR3 loop spans 14 amino acids. CDR1 is DFQATT and CDR2 is SNEGSKA in the germline V gene (reference sequence). DNA for the CDR3: TGCAGTGCTAGGGGGGTAGGCTCTACAGATGCGCAGTATTTT. It yields the protein CSARGVGSTDAQYF.

The J gene is TRBJ1-4, the V gene TRBV3-1, with TRBD1 identical over 7 bases. The CDR3 consists of 13 residues. J was trimmed by 8 bases and V by 1 base; bases with no gene match: 1. Germline V gene sequence: CDR1 LGHDT, CDR2 YNNKEL (reference sequence). The CDR3 DNA is TGTGCCAGCAGCCAAGTACAGGGGGAAAAACTGTTTTTT. This sequence encodes CASSQVQGEKLFF.

This clonotype was detected many times. CDR3 DNA sequence: TGTGCCAGCAGTTACTCGCTCGGAGTGAGCACAGATACGCAGTATTTT. Translated: CASSYSLGVSTDTQYF. The rearrangement uses TRBV6-2 or TRBV6-3 and TRBJ2-3; D unclear. This CDR3 region has 16 residues. V was cut by 0 bases and J by 0 bases, with 10 bases left in between. Germline V gene sequence: CDR1 MNHEY, CDR2 SVGEGT.

This clonotype has just a few counts. This chain uses TRBV14 with TRBJ1-2, with D hard to call. CDR3 size: 13 residues. Germline values: CDR1 SGHDN, CDR2 FVKESK. V was pared by 1 base and J by 3 bases, with 6 bases between. In nucleotides, the CDR3 is TGTGCCAGCAGCCAAGGCAGCTACTATGGCTACACCTTC. Protein product: CASSQGSYYGYTF.

The V call is TRBV7-2, the J call TRBJ1-4; 8 bases fit TRBD1. CDR1 is SGHTA and CDR2 is FQGNSA in the germline V gene. The junction had 4 bases not matched to a gene; V was cut back by 2 bases and J by 8 bases. This CDR3 has 14 amino acids. CDR3 amino acids: CASSLQTGDEKLFF. CDR3 coding DNA: TGTGCCAGCAGCTTACAGACAGGGGACGAAAAACTGTTTTTT.

This clonotype was observed at least ten times. The V gene is TRBV12-3 or TRBV12-4, the J gene TRBJ2-1, with 8 bases matching TRBD2. CDR3 length equals 17 residues. The V gene end was trimmed by 6 bases and the J gene end by 7 bases; junction bases not matched to a gene: 17. The CDR3 region has the DNA TGTGCCAGCAGAGGTCAGGGTTTAGCGGGGATTGGGAATGAGCAGTTCTTC. Translation: CASRGQGLAGIGNEQFF.

The rearrangement joins TRBV20-1 to TRBJ2-5; maybe TRBD2 (6 bases). Trimming pared 2 bases from V and 4 bases from J, leaving 23 bases between. Germline V gives CDR1 DFQATT, CDR2 SNEGSKA (reference sequence). The CDR3 contains 17 residues. The CDR3 DNA reads TGCAGTGCTAGACCCCCTTTCGAGCGGGTGAGGGGAGAGACCCAGTACTTC. Its protein product is CSARPPFERVRGETQYF.

There are a few counts of this clonotype. This chain links TRBV6-1 with TRBJ2-3; 13 nucleotides agree with TRBD2. The germline gives CDR1 MNHNS, CDR2 SASEGT. The V gene end was trimmed by 6 bases and the J gene end by 4 bases; junction bases not matched to a gene: 4. This CDR3 is built from 15 residues. CDR3 sequence (DNA): TGTGCCAGCAGCGCACTAGCGGGGGGGGCAGATACGCAGTATTTT. Translation: CASSALAGGADTQYF.

Details on this clonotype: A single base separates this from a much larger clone, so it may be a read error. The V call is TRBV28, the J call TRBJ2-7; D remains ambiguous. Germline V lookup: CDR1 MDHEN, CDR2 SYDVKM. This CDR3 is built from 11 residues. The DNA for the CDR3 is TGTGCCTGCAGTTGGGATCGCGAGCAGTACTTC. This translates into CACSWDREQYF.

This chain joins TRBV29-1 and TRBJ1-1, with 8 positions matching TRBD1. J lost 4 bases, V lost 6 bases, and 7 bases had no gene match. The CDR3 spans 13 residues. The germline gives CDR1 SQVTM, CDR2 ANQGSEA. DNA for the CDR3: TGCAGCGTCCGGACAGGGTTGAGCACTGAAGCTTTCTTT. Translating it yields CSVRTGLSTEAFF.

This clonotype was seen only a few times. The V and J genes are TRBV12-3 or TRBV12-4 and TRBJ2-1, with D tentatively TRBD2 (6 bases). The CDR3 is 12 residues long. Trimming stripped 6 bases from V and 12 bases from J, with 15 bases between. The CDR3 loop reads CASSPTSYGQFF. The CDR3 bases are TGTGCCAGCAGCCCAACTAGCTACGGGCAGTTCTTC.

This clonotype showed up just a few times. The chain employs TRBV27 and TRBJ1-1; no definite D call. Trimming stripped 3 bases from V and 5 bases from J, with 10 bases between. CDR1 and CDR2 (germline): MNHEY, SMNVEV (reference sequence). The CDR3 sequence is 13 residues long. CDR3 in amino acids: CASSLMGRTEAFF. CDR3 DNA sequence: TGTGCCAGCAGTTTGATGGGGAGGACTGAAGCTTTCTTT.

As DNA, the CDR3 is TGCAGTGCTAGACTGACGTTTAGCGGGGGAGCTACGAACACCGGGGAGCTGTTTTTT. This gives the protein CSARLTFSGGATNTGELFF. The chain is built from TRBV20-1 and TRBJ2-2; 9 bases are a match to TRBD2. CDR1 and CDR2 from the germline V gene are DFQATT and SNEGSKA (reference sequence). J lost 0 bases, V lost 2 bases, and 13 bases had no gene match. This CDR3 contains 19 residues.

This clonotype has just a few counts. The chain carries TRBV6-6 and TRBJ2-7; D is uncertain. The end of the DNA is better explained by TRBJ2-5, so the J call may be wrong. Germline-derived CDR1 and CDR2 are MNHNY and SVGAGI (reference sequence). The CDR3 consists of 14 residues. CDR3 in amino acids: CASSYPTAQETQYF. The CDR3 DNA reads TGTGCCAGCAGTTACCCGACTGCTCAAGAGACCCAGTACTTC.

This chain connects TRBV6-2 or TRBV6-3 to TRBJ2-7, with D unclear. V lost 6 bases and J 0 bases, leaving 15 bases between the germline ends. Germline assignment: CDR1 MNHEY and CDR2 SVGEGT. CDR3 length equals 15 residues. In nucleotides, the CDR3 is TGTGCCAGCAGGCTCCGCGGCTCTAGCTCCTACGAGCAGTACTTC. Protein sequence: CASRLRGSSSYEQYF.

This clonotype was detected only a few times. This chain links TRBV24-1 with TRBJ2-1; D possibly uses TRBD1 or TRBD2 (5 bases each). This CDR3 contains 16 residues. CDR1 KGHDR and CDR2 SFDVKD come from the germline V gene. Trimming pared 4 bases from V and 1 base from J, leaving 13 bases between. This CDR3 is CATSEATGPSYNEQFF. CDR3 nucleotides: TGTGCCACCAGTGAGGCAACGGGGCCTTCCTACAATGAGCAGTTCTTC.

The chain employs TRBV4-1 and TRBJ2-5, with TRBD1 matching over 7 bases. The end of the DNA aligns better with TRBJ2-7, so the J call may be wrong. The CDR3 has 14 residues. CDR1 and CDR2 (germline): MGHRA, YSYEKL. The CDR3 spells CASSPSTGRYEQYF. The CDR3 DNA reads as TGCGCCAGCAGCCCCTCGACAGGGAGATACGAGCAGTACTTC.